These 10 T cell receptor beta chains originate from one sample sequenced in a study of T cell repertoires in cytomegalovirus infection. MiXCR was run by TCRdb on the reads, yielding one entry per CDR3 protein. The data show 700,000 to 900,000 distinct CDR3 sequences, about 27% seen once. What these receptors recognize is not known. Material: cultured CD8+ T cells from PBMCs, obtained from culture after CMV antigen stimulation. The receptor source for this set is a human donor in good health (CMV status not recorded). Some clones in this sample may be carry-over from other donors' samples.

The gene calls are TRBV7-9 and TRBJ2-1; 8 bases align to TRBD2. CDR3 size: 13 residues. Trimming took 11 bases from V and 1 from J; bases not matched to a gene: 4. Germline V CDR1 and CDR2: SEHNR, FQNEAQ (reference sequence). The CDR3 sequence: CAAAGGSYNEQFF. The CDR3, as DNA: TGTGCCGCCGCGGGGGGTTCCTACAATGAGCAGTTCTTC.

In nucleotides, the CDR3 is TGTGCCAGCAGTTTATCGCTAGGGGCTAAAGATACGCAGTATTTT. Translating it yields CASSLSLGAKDTQYF. This sequence joins TRBV27 and TRBJ2-3, with a possible D match to TRBD1 (5 bases). The CDR3 consists of 15 residues. The ends were cut back, 0 bases at V and 5 bases at J, with 12 bases in the middle. Germline V gene data show CDR1 as MNHEY and CDR2 as SMNVEV (reference sequence).

The chain carries TRBV29-1 and TRBJ1-2; the D is unclear. Looked up from germline, CDR1 is SQVTM and CDR2 is ANQGSEA. V was shortened by 3 bases and J by 8 bases, with 10 bases between the two germline ends. CDR3 length equals 11 residues. As DNA, the CDR3 is TGCAGCGTTGATAGTAGGAGGGGCTACACCTTC. Amino acids: CSVDSRRGYTF.

The CDR3 reads CASSHPSRGLSTGELFF. The DNA of the CDR3 is TGCGCCAGCAGCCACCCCAGCAGGGGGCTAAGCACCGGGGAGCTGTTTTTT. This chain links TRBV4-1 with TRBJ2-2; 8 bases are shared with TRBD1. Germline V CDR1 and CDR2: MGHRA, YSYEKL. The V segment lost 3 bases and the J segment 4 bases; nucleotides outside the gene matches: 10. This CDR3 contains 17 residues.

V is TRBV4-2 and J is TRBJ2-3, with 9 bases matching TRBD2. The CDR3 sequence is 15 residues long. Germline V CDR1 and CDR2: LGHNA, YNFKEQ. V lost 5 bases, J lost 3 bases, and 6 bases stayed unmatched. For the CDR3, the DNA is TGTGCCAGCAGCAGAGCGGGGGGCGCTACAGATACGCAGTATTTT. This sequence encodes CASSRAGGATDTQYF.

This clonotype has more than one count but fewer than ten. The chain links TRBV12-3 or TRBV12-4 to TRBJ1-1; D uncertain. This CDR3 spans 12 amino acids. V was trimmed by 3 bases and J by 6 bases, leaving 8 bases between them. CDR3 region: CASSLPSSEAFF. In nucleotides, the CDR3 is TGTGCCAGCAGTTTGCCCAGCTCTGAAGCTTTCTTT.

This clonotype was counted only a few times. V gene TRBV6-4 combines with J gene TRBJ2-1; D remains unclear. Germline V CDR1 and CDR2: MRHNA, SNTAGT. This CDR3 has 14 amino acids. The V end lost 2 bases, the J end lost 10 bases, and 15 bases lay between the germline ends. In DNA form, the CDR3 reads TGTGCCAGCAGTGACAGGGATGGGGTGGACGAGCAGTTCTTC. Its translation: CASSDRDGVDEQFF.

The chain joins TRBV29-1 to TRBJ2-2; TRBD2 matches at 7 bases. The CDR3 consists of 15 residues. V lost 4 bases, J lost 4 bases, and 9 bases stayed unmatched. Looked up from germline, CDR1 is SQVTM and CDR2 is ANQGSEA. The DNA of the CDR3 is TGCAGCGTTGGGGGGGGAACACTGCGCACCGGGGAGCTGTTTTTT. Its translation: CSVGGGTLRTGELFF.

This chain connects TRBV29-1 to TRBJ2-5; tentative D call: TRBD2 (5 bases). V was shortened by 1 base and J by 6 bases, with 9 bases between the two germline ends. CDR3 size: 12 residues. Per germline, CDR1 SQVTM and CDR2 ANQGSEA. The CDR3 sequence: CSVEGRKKTQYF. DNA for the CDR3: TGCAGCGTTGAAGGGAGGAAGAAGACCCAGTACTTC. Full variable domain (missing parts from reference TRBV29-1 and TRBJ2-5): SAVISQKPSRDICQRGTSLTIQCQVDSQVTMMFWYRQQPGQSLTLIATANQGSEATYESGFVIDKFPISRPNLTFSTLTVSNMSPEDSSIYLCSVEGRKKTQYFGPGTRLLVL.

This clonotype is a singleton in its sample. The V gene is TRBV7-8, the J gene TRBJ2-1, with 9 bases fitting TRBD1. V was clipped by 2 bases and J by 3 bases; unmatched bases: 5. The CDR3 has 16 residues. In germline, CDR1 is SGHVS, CDR2 FQNEAQ. The CDR3 bases are TGTGCCAGCAGCTTAAGGTGGGACAGGGACTACAATGAGCAGTTCTTC. Encoded protein: CASSLRWDRDYNEQFF.